Listed here are 32 T cell receptor beta chains from one sample, sequenced in a study of T cell changes during pregnancy in multiple sclerosis. Libraries were prepared by immunoSEQ multiplex PCR; TCRdb keeps only in-frame clonotypes and omits some of them. The repertoire includes 50,000 or so clones, 80% to 95% of them detected once, and roughly 4% sits in the top ten. The source was CD8+ T cells from peripheral blood mononuclear cells, collected after pregnancy. Every receptor here comes from a female donor with multiple sclerosis, enrolled in a pregnancy study.

The CDR3 nucleotides read TGTGCCAGCAGCTTGGGTGCCGGGGAGGTGGGAAACACCATATATTTT. The encoded protein is CASSLGAGEVGNTIYF. This chain links TRBV5-4 with TRBJ1-3; D ambiguous. Trimming cost V 0 bases and J 4 bases, with 14 bases left between them. Germline-derived CDR1 and CDR2 are SGHNT and YYREEE (reference sequence). The CDR3 contains 16 residues. Full variable domain (remainder filled in from reference TRBV5-4 and TRBJ1-3): ETGVTQSPTHLIKTRGQQVTLRCSSQSGHNTVSWYQQALGQGPQFIFQYYREEENGRGNFPPRFSGLQFPNYSSELNVNALELDDSALYLCASSLGAGEVGNTIYFGEGSWLTVV.

The rearrangement joins TRBV5-4 to TRBJ2-7; TRBD2 matches 7 bases. The CDR3 consists of 14 residues. Germline V gene lookup returns CDR1 SGHNT and CDR2 YYREEE (reference sequence). V trimming: 6 bases; J trimming: 7 bases; junction bases outside the gene matches: 13. CDR3 sequence reads: CASTASALGGEQYF. The CDR3 DNA sequence: TGTGCCAGCACAGCATCCGCTTTGGGGGGGGAGCAGTACTTC.

The chain combines TRBV5-1 with TRBJ1-2; 9 nucleotides line up with TRBD1. The V gene's germline CDR1 is SGHRS and CDR2 YFSETQ. The CDR3 totals 16 residues. J lost 4 bases, V lost 4 bases, and 11 bases had no gene match. This chain's CDR3 is CASSRLGQGGSYGYTF. The CDR3 bases are TGCGCCAGCAGCCGATTGGGACAGGGTGGTAGCTATGGCTACACCTTC.

V and J are TRBV7-2 and TRBJ2-1; 10 bases line up with TRBD2. The CDR3 runs 14 residues. Trimming cost V 5 bases and J 6 bases; bases outside gene matches: 4. CDR1 and CDR2 (germline): SGHTA, FQGNSA. The CDR3 protein is CASSEGTSVNEQFF. Here the CDR3 DNA reads TGTGCCAGCAGCGAAGGGACTAGCGTCAATGAGCAGTTCTTC.

The chain has TRBV19 and TRBJ2-1, with D unresolved. The V and J ends lost 1 base and 2 bases respectively, with 3 bases between them. The germline gives CDR1 LNHDA, CDR2 SQIVND (reference sequence). This CDR3 has 13 amino acids. Here the CDR3 DNA reads TGTGCCAGTAGTATAGGGCCCTACAATGAGCAGTTCTTC. It is translated as CASSIGPYNEQFF.

The chain has TRBV5-1 and TRBJ2-7; 8 nucleotides match TRBD1. The trim removed 2 bases at V and 3 bases at J, leaving 7 bases unmatched. This CDR3 contains 15 residues. Germline V gives CDR1 SGHRS, CDR2 YFSETQ. The CDR3 protein is CASSLSGGFGYEQYF. DNA for the CDR3: TGCGCCAGCAGCTTATCAGGGGGCTTCGGCTACGAGCAGTACTTC.

This clone was seen a single time. The chain is built from TRBV7-3 and TRBJ1-1; no definite D call. The CDR3 is 17 amino acids. Germline values: CDR1 SGHTA, CDR2 FQGTGA. Trimming removed 2 bases from V and 1 base from J, with 17 bases in between. CDR3 nucleotides: TGTGCCAGCAGCTTAGCTCCGGGAGACCTGCGGAACACTGAAGCTTTCTTT. Translation gives CASSLAPGDLRNTEAFF. Based on the CDR3 plus reference TRBV7-3 and TRBJ1-1, the full variable domain is GAGVSQTPSNKVTEKGKYVELRCDPISGHTALYWYRQSLGQGPEFLIYFQGTGAADDSGLPNDRFFAVRPEGSVSTLKIQRTERGDSAVYLCASSLAPGDLRNTEAFFGQGTRLTVV.

The CDR3 loop is CASSASTWAPQPQHF. CDR3 DNA: TGTGCCAGCAGTGCGTCGACCTGGGCCCCGCAGCCCCAGCATTTT. The chain recombines TRBV6-5 with TRBJ1-5; D unresolved. Germline V gives CDR1 MNHEY, CDR2 SVGAGI. With 5 bases removed from V and 7 bases from J, the gap between germline ends came to 18 bases. The CDR3 runs 15 residues.

The chain carries TRBV19 and TRBJ2-7, with 8 bases lining up with TRBD1. CDR1 LNHDA and CDR2 SQIVND come from the germline V gene (reference sequence). This CDR3 contains 17 residues. The ends lost 2 bases at V and 5 bases at J; junction bases unmatched: 14. CDR3 DNA: TGTGCCAGTAGTATATCGGACAGGGCAGATCTCCTTGACGAGCAGTACTTC. It specifies CASSISDRADLLDEQYF.

V gene TRBV5-4 combines with J gene TRBJ2-1; 12 nucleotides match TRBD2. Looked up from germline, CDR1 is SGHNT and CDR2 is YYREEE (reference sequence). The CDR3 spans 17 residues. Trimming at V came to 0 bases and at J to 4 bases, leaving 5 bases not matched to a gene. The CDR3 is CASSLGAGTSGYNEQFF. The CDR3 coding sequence is TGTGCCAGCAGCTTGGGGGCCGGGACTAGCGGGTACAATGAGCAGTTCTTC.

The chain couples TRBV7-9 to TRBJ2-2; 10 nucleotides align to TRBD2. V was clipped by 7 bases and J by 5 bases; unmatched bases: 10. The CDR3 sequence is 16 residues long. Germline values: CDR1 SEHNR, CDR2 FQNEAQ (reference sequence). CDR3 residues: CASTTIAGGITGELFF. The CDR3 DNA follows: TGTGCCAGCACCACAATAGCGGGGGGCATAACCGGGGAGCTGTTTTTT.

The chain joins TRBV4-1 to TRBJ1-5; no reliable D call. Germline lookup yields CDR1 MGHRA and CDR2 YSYEKL. The CDR3 sequence is 16 residues long. V was clipped by 0 bases and J by 7 bases, with 16 bases between them. The CDR3 is CASSQDSGVILQPQHF. CDR3 DNA sequence: TGCGCCAGCAGCCAAGATAGCGGGGTTATTTTACAGCCCCAGCATTTT.

The chain uses TRBV2 and TRBJ2-3; TRBD1 might be the D (5 bases). CDR3 length: 14 residues. Trimming pared 8 bases from V and 2 bases from J, leaving 14 bases between. Germline V lookup: CDR1 SNHLY, CDR2 FYNNEI. The CDR3 region is CASRQAGNTDTQYF. Written as DNA, the CDR3 is TGTGCCAGCCGGCAGGCAGGGAACACAGATACGCAGTATTTT.

This sequence joins TRBV9 and TRBJ2-2; perhaps TRBD1 as D (6 bases). CDR3 length: 15 amino acids. Germline CDR1 reads SGDLS; CDR2 reads YYNGEE. Deletions cut 6 bases from V and 1 base from J, with 13 bases between. The CDR3 DNA sequence: TGTGCCAGCACCGACAGGTTACAGAACACCGGGGAGCTGTTTTTT. This sequence encodes CASTDRLQNTGELFF.

The rearrangement links TRBV18 to TRBJ2-5; TRBD2 might be the D (6 bases). The germline gives CDR1 KGHSH, CDR2 LQKENI. V dropped 6 bases and J dropped 1 base, with 12 bases sitting between them. This CDR3 has 14 residues. CDR3 residues: CASSSGDSQETQYF. The CDR3 DNA reads TGTGCCAGCTCCTCGGGGGACTCCCAAGAGACCCAGTACTTC. Full variable domain (missing parts from reference TRBV18 and TRBJ2-5): NAGVMQNPRHLVRRRGQEARLRCSPMKGHSHVYWYRQLPEEGLKFMVYLQKENIIDESGMPKERFSAEFPKEGPSILRIQQVVRGDSAAYFCASSSGDSQETQYFGPGTRLLVL.

In nucleotides, the CDR3 is TGTGCCAGCAGCGGGCGACAGGGGGGACTAGTCCAAGAGACCCAGTACTTC. It is translated as CASSGRQGGLVQETQYF. The rearrangement uses TRBV9 and TRBJ2-5, with a tentative D call TRBD1 (9 bases). V lost 3 bases to trimming and J lost 1 base, with 19 bases between them. The CDR3 contains 17 residues. Germline lookup yields CDR1 SGDLS and CDR2 YYNGEE.

The J gene is TRBJ1-1, the V gene TRBV6-1, with D tentatively TRBD1 (5 bases). This CDR3 has 15 residues. Germline V lookup: CDR1 MNHNS, CDR2 SASEGT. V lost 4 bases to trimming and J lost 0 bases, with 12 bases between them. In DNA, the CDR3 is TGTGCCAGCAGTGCCCTGGGGGGGGTGAACACTGAAGCTTTCTTT. This gives the protein CASSALGGVNTEAFF.

The V and J genes are TRBV9 and TRBJ2-4, with TRBD1 matching 8 bases. The CDR3 extends over 15 amino acids. The germline CDR1 and CDR2 sequences are SGDLS and YYNGEE. Trimming removed 0 bases from V and 7 bases from J; junction bases left unmatched: 6. CDR3 region: CASSVEGDRGNIQYF. DNA of the CDR3: TGTGCCAGCAGCGTAGAGGGAGACAGGGGCAACATTCAGTACTTC.

The chain's CDR3 is CASSDGKLFF. The CDR3 DNA follows: TGTGCCAGCAGTGACGGGAAACTGTTTTTT. The V gene is TRBV2, the J gene TRBJ1-4, with no clear D. This CDR3 has 10 residues. The ends were cut back, 3 bases at V and 11 bases at J, with 4 bases in the middle. Germline V lookup: CDR1 SNHLY, CDR2 FYNNEI.

The chain couples TRBV6-6 to TRBJ2-7, with D possibly matching TRBD1 (5 bases). Looked up from germline, CDR1 is MNHNY and CDR2 is SVGAGI (reference sequence). V lost 5 bases and J lost 2, with 10 bases in between. The CDR3 runs 13 residues. In DNA, the CDR3 is TGTGCCAGCAGTGCAGGGTGGACCTACGAGCAGTACTTC. The encoded protein is CASSAGWTYEQYF.

V usage is TRBV4-1 and J usage is TRBJ1-4; D is unclear. V dropped 5 bases and J dropped 3 bases, with 13 bases sitting between them. Germline values: CDR1 MGHRA, CDR2 YSYEKL. The CDR3 contains 15 residues. The CDR3 DNA sequence: TGCGCCAGCAGCTGGATGGAGCCCCCTAATGAAAAACTGTTTTTT. Translating gives CASSWMEPPNEKLFF.

The chain is built from TRBV2 and TRBJ1-2; D is undetermined. Germline CDR1 is SNHLY and CDR2 is FYNNEI. The CDR3 loop spans 13 amino acids. Trimming stripped 11 bases from V and 0 bases from J, with 13 bases between. In DNA form, the CDR3 reads TGTGCCGTTGAGGAGGGATCTAACTATGGCTACACCTTC. Protein: CAVEEGSNYGYTF.

The rearrangement uses TRBV27 and TRBJ1-1; D is ambiguous. The V gene's germline CDR1 is MNHEY and CDR2 SMNVEV (reference sequence). Trimming left V 4 bases short and J 6 bases short, with 12 bases between. The CDR3 has 13 residues. The CDR3: CASSSGGLAEAFF. The DNA for the CDR3 is TGTGCCAGCAGTTCAGGCGGGTTGGCTGAAGCTTTCTTT.

The V and J genes are TRBV7-3 and TRBJ2-1, with 14 bases lining up with TRBD2. With 5 bases clipped from V and 8 bases from J, the junction kept 5 bases outside the gene matches. This CDR3 comprises 15 residues. Germline values: CDR1 SGHTA, CDR2 FQGTGA. For the CDR3, the DNA is TGTGCCAGCAGCCCAGGACTAGCGGGGGGCTATGAGCAGTTCTTC. Its translation: CASSPGLAGGYEQFF. The whole variable domain, filled in from reference TRBV7-3 and TRBJ2-1, reads GAGVSQTPSNKVTEKGKYVELRCDPISGHTALYWYRQSLGQGPEFLIYFQGTGAADDSGLPNDRFFAVRPEGSVSTLKIQRTERGDSAVYLCASSPGLAGGYEQFFGPGTRLTVL.

This clone was seen once. The chain couples TRBV15 to TRBJ1-1, with a possible D match to TRBD1 (5 bases). V was cut by 0 bases and J by 0 bases, with 8 bases left in between. In germline, CDR1 is LNHNV, CDR2 YYDKDF (reference sequence). There are 15 residues in the CDR3. The CDR3 DNA reads as TGTGCCACCAGCAGAGATCGGGGGATGAACACTGAAGCTTTCTTT. This codes for CATSRDRGMNTEAFF.

This chain joins TRBV27 and TRBJ2-7; D not certain. Trimming shortened V by 5 bases and J by 7 bases, and 21 bases separated the two germline ends. CDR3 length equals 15 residues. Looked up from germline, CDR1 is MNHEY and CDR2 is SMNVEV (reference sequence). The CDR3 DNA is TGTGCCAGCAGTCTCCTCCTTCCTGGGCGCCTTGAGCAGTACTTC. It yields the protein CASSLLLPGRLEQYF.

V is TRBV18 and J is TRBJ1-1; the D gene is possibly TRBD1 (5 bases). The CDR3 has 12 amino acids. CDR1 and CDR2 (germline): KGHSH, LQKENI. V was clipped by 5 bases and J by 9 bases, with 13 bases between them. This CDR3 reads CASSETEIKAFF. DNA of the CDR3: TGTGCCAGCTCAGAGACAGAGATTAAAGCTTTCTTT.

This sequence joins TRBV27 and TRBJ2-1; 9 bases are shared with TRBD2. V shed 4 bases, J shed 4 bases, and the junction held 8 bases outside the gene matches. The CDR3 runs 16 residues. Germline loops: CDR1 MNHEY, CDR2 SMNVEV (reference sequence). The CDR3 DNA sequence: TGTGCCAGCAGTTCCGCCCCTAGCGGGAATTACAATGAGCAGTTCTTC. Translated, it gives CASSSAPSGNYNEQFF.

This clone was seen a handful of times. This chain uses TRBV7-9 with TRBJ1-1, with 7 bases identical to TRBD1. CDR3 length equals 15 residues. V lost 5 bases to trimming and J lost 3 bases; unmatched junction nucleotides: 9. Per germline, CDR1 SEHNR and CDR2 FQNEAQ (reference sequence). The DNA for the CDR3 is TGTGCCAGCAGCGGGAGACAGGGTAGAGACACTGAAGCTTTCTTT. Amino acid sequence: CASSGRQGRDTEAFF.

The rearrangement joins TRBV5-6 to TRBJ1-1; D is possibly TRBD1 (6 bases). This CDR3 contains 16 residues. V shed 3 bases and J shed 0 bases, with 15 bases lying between them. Per germline, CDR1 SGHDT and CDR2 YYEEEE. This CDR3 is CASSWGPQLMNTEAFF. In DNA form, the CDR3 reads TGTGCCAGCAGCTGGGGGCCACAGCTCATGAACACTGAAGCTTTCTTT.

This chain links TRBV7-9 with TRBJ2-3; 14 bases are a match to TRBD2. The CDR3 consists of 19 residues. V dropped 5 bases and J dropped 2; count of bases not matched to a gene: 12. Germline CDR1 and CDR2: SEHNR and FQNEAQ (reference sequence). The CDR3 DNA follows: TGTGCCAGCAGCCGATCACCGGGACTAGCGGGGGACCTCACAGATACGCAGTATTTT. It translates to CASSRSPGLAGDLTDTQYF.

The V call is TRBV19, the J call TRBJ1-4; TRBD1 matches 9 bases. The V gene end was trimmed by 9 bases and the J gene end by 7 bases; junction bases not matched to a gene: 3. The CDR3 runs 12 residues. Germline loops: CDR1 LNHDA, CDR2 SQIVND (reference sequence). This CDR3 is CASTGGSEKLFF. CDR3 nucleotides: TGTGCCAGCACAGGGGGCAGTGAAAAACTGTTTTTT.